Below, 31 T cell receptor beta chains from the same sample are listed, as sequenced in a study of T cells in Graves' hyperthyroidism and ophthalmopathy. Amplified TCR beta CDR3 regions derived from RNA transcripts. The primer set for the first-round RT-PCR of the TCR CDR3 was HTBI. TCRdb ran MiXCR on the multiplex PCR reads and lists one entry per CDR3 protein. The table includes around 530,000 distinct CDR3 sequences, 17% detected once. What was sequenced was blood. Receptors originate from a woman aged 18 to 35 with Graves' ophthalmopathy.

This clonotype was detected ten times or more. The CDR3 nucleotides read TGTGCCACCAGGGGAGGACAGCATACAACCAAGGCTTTCTTT. This translates into CATRGGQHTTKAFF. This chain joins TRBV15 and TRBJ1-1; a weak D match, TRBD1 (6 bases). Germline-derived CDR1 and CDR2 are LNHNV and YYDKDF (reference sequence). V was trimmed by 6 bases and J by 11 bases, leaving 22 bases between them. The CDR3 spans 14 residues.

The CDR3 region is CASSLSGTGDEKLFF. The CDR3 nucleotides read TGTGCCAGCAGTTTAAGTGGGACAGGGGATGAAAAACTGTTTTTT. The V and J genes are TRBV28 and TRBJ1-4; TRBD1 agrees at 10 bases. V was clipped by 2 bases and J by 6 bases; unmatched bases: 3. The CDR3 length is 15 residues. Per germline, CDR1 MDHEN and CDR2 SYDVKM.

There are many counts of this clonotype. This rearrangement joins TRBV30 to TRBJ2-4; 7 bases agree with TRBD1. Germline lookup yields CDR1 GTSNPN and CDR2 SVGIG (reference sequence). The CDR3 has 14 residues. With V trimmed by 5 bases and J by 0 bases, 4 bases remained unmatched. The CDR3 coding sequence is TGTGCCTGGCGGGACAGCCTAGCCAAAAACATTCAGTACTTC. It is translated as CAWRDSLAKNIQYF.

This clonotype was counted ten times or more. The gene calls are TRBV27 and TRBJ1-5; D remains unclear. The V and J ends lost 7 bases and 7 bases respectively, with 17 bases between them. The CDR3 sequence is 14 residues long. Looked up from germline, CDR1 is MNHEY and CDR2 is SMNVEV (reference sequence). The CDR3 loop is CASNSFPEVQPQHF. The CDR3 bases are TGTGCCAGCAACAGTTTCCCGGAAGTCCAGCCCCAGCATTTT.

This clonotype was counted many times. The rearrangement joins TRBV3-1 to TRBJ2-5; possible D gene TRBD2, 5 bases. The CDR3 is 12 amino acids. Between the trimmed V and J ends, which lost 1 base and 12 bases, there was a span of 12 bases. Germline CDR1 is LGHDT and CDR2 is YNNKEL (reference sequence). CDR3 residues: CASSQGPGGKYF. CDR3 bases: TGTGCCAGCAGCCAAGGCCCCGGAGGAAAGTACTTC.

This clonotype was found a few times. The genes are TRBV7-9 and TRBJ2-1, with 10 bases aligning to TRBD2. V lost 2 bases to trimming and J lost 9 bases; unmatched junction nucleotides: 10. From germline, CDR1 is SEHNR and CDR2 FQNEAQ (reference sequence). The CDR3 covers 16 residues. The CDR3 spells CASSLLGASGSGEQFF. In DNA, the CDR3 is TGTGCCAGCAGCTTACTAGGGGCTAGCGGGAGCGGTGAGCAGTTCTTC.

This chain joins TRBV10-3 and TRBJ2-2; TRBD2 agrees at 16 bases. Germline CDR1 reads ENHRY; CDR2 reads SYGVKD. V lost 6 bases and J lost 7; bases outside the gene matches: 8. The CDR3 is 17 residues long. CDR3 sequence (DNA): TGTGCCATCAGGGGACTAGCGGGAGGGCCTCCTGGCGGGGAGCTGTTTTTT. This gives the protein CAIRGLAGGPPGGELFF.

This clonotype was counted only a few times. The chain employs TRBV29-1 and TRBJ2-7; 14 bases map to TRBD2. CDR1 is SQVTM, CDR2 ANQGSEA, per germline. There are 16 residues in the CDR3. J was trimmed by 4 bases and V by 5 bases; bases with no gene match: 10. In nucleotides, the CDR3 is TGCAGCGTTACGGGACTAGCGGGAGAGGTCGGTTACGAGCAGTACTTC. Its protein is CSVTGLAGEVGYEQYF.

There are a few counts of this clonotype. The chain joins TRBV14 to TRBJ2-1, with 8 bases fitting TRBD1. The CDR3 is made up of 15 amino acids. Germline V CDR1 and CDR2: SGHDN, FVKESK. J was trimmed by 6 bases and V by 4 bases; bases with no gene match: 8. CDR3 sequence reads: CASSPGRGLGNEQFF. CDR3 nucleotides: TGTGCCAGCAGCCCCGGCAGGGGGCTCGGCAATGAGCAGTTCTTC.

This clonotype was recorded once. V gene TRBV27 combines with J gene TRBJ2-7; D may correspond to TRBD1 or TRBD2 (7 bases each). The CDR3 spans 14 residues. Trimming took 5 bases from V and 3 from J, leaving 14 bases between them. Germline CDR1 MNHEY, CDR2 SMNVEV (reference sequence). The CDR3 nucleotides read TGTGCCAGCAGTCCAGGGGGGGGGTACTACGAGCAGTACTTC. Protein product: CASSPGGGYYEQYF.

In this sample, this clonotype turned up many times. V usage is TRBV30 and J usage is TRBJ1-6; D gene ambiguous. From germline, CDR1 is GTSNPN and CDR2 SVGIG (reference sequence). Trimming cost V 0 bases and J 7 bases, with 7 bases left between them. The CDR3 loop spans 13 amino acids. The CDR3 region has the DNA TGTGCCTGGAGTGTACGGGAAAATTCACCCCTCCACTTT. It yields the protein CAWSVRENSPLHF.

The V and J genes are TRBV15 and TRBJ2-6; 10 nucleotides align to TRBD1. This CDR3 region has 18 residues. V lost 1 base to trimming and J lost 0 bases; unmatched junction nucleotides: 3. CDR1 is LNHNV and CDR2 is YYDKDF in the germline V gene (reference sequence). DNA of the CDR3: TGTGCCACCAGCAGAGTAGGGACAGGGGCCTCTGGGGCCAACGTCCTGACTTTC. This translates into CATSRVGTGASGANVLTF.

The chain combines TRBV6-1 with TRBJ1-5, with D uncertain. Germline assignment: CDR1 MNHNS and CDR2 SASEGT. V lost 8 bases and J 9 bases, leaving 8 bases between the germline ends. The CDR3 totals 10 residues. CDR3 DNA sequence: TGTGCCAGCGGTCGAGGGCCCCAGCATTTT. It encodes CASGRGPQHF.

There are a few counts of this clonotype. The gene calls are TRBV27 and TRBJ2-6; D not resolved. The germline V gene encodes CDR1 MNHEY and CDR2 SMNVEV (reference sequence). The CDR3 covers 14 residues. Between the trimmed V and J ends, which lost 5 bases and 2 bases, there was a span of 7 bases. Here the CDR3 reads CASSKIAGANVLTF. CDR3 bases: TGTGCCAGCAGTAAGATTGCTGGGGCCAACGTCCTGACTTTC.

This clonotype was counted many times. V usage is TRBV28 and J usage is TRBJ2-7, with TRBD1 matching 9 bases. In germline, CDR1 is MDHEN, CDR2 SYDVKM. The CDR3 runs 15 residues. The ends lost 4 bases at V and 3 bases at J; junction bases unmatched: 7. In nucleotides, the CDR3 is TGTGCCAGCAGTTCGGACAGGGGCCATGACTACGAGCAGTACTTC. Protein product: CASSSDRGHDYEQYF.

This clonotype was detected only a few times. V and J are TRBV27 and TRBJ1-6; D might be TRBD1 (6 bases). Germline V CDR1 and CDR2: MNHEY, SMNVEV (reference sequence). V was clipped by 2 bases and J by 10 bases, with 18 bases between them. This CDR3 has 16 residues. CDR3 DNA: TGTGCCAGCAGTTTAGGGAAAGGAGGGGGTTGGTCACCCCTCCACTTT. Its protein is CASSLGKGGGWSPLHF.

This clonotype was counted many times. This chain's CDR3 is CAWSPMGYGYTF. Written as DNA, the CDR3 is TGTGCCTGGAGTCCCATGGGGTATGGCTACACCTTC. The gene calls are TRBV30 and TRBJ1-2; D gene uncertain. This CDR3 comprises 12 residues. CDR1 GTSNPN and CDR2 SVGIG come from the germline V gene (reference sequence). Trimming took 2 bases from V and 5 from J, leaving 9 bases between them.

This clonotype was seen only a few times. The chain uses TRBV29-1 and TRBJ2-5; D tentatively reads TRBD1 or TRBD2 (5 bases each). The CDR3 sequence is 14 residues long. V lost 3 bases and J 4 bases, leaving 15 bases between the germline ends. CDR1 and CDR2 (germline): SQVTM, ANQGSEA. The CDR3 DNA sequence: TGCAGCGTTGACCCCGGGACCCTCGGAGAGACCCAGTACTTC. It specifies CSVDPGTLGETQYF.

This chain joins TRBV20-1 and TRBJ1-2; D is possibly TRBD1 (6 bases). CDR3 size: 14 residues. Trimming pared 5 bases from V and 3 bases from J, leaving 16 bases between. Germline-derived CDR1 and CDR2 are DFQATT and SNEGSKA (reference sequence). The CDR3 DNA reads TGCAGTGCTGAGAGCAGGGGAGTTGACTATGGCTACACCTTC. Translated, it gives CSAESRGVDYGYTF.

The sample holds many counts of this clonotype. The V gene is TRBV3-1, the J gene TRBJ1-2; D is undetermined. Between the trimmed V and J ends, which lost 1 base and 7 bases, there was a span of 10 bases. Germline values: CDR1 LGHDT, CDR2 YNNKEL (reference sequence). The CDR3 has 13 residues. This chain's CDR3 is CASSQVDSRGYTF. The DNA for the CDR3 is TGTGCCAGCAGCCAAGTCGACTCCCGTGGCTACACCTTC.

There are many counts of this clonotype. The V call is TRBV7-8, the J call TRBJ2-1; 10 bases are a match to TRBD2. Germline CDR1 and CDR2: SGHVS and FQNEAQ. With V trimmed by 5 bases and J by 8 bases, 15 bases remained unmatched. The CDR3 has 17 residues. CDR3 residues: CASSHLGLANGADEQFF. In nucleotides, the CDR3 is TGTGCCAGCAGCCATTTGGGACTAGCGAATGGGGCGGATGAGCAGTTCTTC.

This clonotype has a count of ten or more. CDR3 region: CASSLARSSYNEQFF. As DNA, the CDR3 is TGTGCCAGCAGCTTAGCCAGGAGCTCCTACAATGAGCAGTTCTTC. The J gene is TRBJ2-1, the V gene TRBV5-8; D gene uncertain. Germline loops: CDR1 SGHTS, CDR2 YDEGEE. There are 15 residues in the CDR3. Trimming took 2 bases from V and 0 from J, leaving 9 bases between them.

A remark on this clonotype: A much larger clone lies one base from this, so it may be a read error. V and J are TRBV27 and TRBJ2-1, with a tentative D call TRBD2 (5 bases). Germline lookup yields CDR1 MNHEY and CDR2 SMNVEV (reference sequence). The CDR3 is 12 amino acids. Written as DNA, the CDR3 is TGTGCCAGCGGTTTTCCCTCGGGAGAGCAGTTCTTC. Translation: CASGFPSGEQFF.

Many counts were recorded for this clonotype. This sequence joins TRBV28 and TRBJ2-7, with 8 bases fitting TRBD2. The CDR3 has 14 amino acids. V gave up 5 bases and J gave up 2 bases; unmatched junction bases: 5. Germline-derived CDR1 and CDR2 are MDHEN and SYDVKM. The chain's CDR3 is CASSKLAETYEQYF. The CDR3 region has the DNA TGTGCCAGCAGTAAACTAGCGGAAACCTACGAGCAGTACTTC.

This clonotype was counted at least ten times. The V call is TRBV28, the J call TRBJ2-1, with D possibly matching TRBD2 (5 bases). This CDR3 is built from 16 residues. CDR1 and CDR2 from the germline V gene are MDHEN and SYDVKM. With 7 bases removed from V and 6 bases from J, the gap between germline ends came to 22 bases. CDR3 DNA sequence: TGTGCCAGCACCCCTCGGTCATTTCCCGGGGTCAATGAGCAGTTCTTC. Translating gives CASTPRSFPGVNEQFF.

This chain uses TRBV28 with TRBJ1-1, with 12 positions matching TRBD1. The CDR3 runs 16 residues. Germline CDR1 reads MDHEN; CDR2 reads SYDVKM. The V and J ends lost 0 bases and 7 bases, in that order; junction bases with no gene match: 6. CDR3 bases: TGTGCCAGCAGTTTATGCCGGGACAGGGGGCAGGGTGAAGCTTTCTTT. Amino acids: CASSLCRDRGQGEAFF. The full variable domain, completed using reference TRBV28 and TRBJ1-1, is DVKVTQSSRYLVKRTGEKVFLECVQDMDHENMFWYRQDPGLGLRLIYFSYDVKMKEKGDIPEGYSVSREKKERFSLILESASTNQTSMYLCASSLCRDRGQGEAFFGQGTRLTVV.

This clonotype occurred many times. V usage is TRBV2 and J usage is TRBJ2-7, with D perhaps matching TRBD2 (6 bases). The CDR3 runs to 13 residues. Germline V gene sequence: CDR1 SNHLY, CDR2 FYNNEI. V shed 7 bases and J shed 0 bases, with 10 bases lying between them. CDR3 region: CASTGGVSYEQYF. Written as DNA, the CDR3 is TGTGCCAGCACCGGAGGGGTCTCCTACGAGCAGTACTTC.

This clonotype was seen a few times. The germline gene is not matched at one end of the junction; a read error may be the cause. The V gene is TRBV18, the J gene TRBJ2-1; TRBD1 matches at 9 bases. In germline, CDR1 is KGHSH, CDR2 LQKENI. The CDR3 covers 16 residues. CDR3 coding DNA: TGTGCCAGCTCACCTCCCGGGACAGGGAGGTACAATGGGCAGTTCTTC. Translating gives CASSPPGTGRYNGQFF.

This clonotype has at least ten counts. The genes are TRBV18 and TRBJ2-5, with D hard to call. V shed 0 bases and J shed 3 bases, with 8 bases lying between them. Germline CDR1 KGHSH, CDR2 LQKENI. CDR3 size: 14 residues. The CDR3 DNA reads TGTGCCAGCTCACCACCGACAAATGAAGAGACCCAGTACTTC. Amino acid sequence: CASSPPTNEETQYF.

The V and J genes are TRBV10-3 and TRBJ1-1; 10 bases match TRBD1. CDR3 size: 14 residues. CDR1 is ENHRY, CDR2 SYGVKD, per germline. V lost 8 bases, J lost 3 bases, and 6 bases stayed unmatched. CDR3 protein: CAIGRDRGYTEAFF. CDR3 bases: TGTGCCATCGGCCGGGACAGGGGTTACACTGAAGCTTTCTTT.

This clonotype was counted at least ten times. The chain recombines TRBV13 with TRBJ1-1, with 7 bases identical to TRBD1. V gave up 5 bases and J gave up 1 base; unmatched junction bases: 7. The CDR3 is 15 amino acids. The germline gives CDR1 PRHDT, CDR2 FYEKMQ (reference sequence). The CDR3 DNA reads TGTGCCAGCAGCACCGGGACAGACGAGAACACTGAAGCTTTCTTT. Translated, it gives CASSTGTDENTEAFF.